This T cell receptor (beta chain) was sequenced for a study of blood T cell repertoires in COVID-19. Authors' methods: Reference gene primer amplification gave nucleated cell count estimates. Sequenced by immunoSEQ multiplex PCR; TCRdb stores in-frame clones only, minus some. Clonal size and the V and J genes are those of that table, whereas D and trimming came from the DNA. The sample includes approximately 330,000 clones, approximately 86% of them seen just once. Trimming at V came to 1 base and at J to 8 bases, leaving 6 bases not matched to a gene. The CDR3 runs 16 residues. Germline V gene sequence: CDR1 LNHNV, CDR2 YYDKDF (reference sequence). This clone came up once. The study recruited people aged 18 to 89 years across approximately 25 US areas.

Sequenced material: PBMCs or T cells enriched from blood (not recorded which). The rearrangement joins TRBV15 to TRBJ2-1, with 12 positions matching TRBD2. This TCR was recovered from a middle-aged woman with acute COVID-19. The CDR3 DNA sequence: TGTGCCACCAGCAGAGCCCCGGGACTAGCGGGCGATGAGCAGTTCTTC. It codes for CATSRAPGLAGDEQFF.